The clone carrying this TCR beta chain was counted only a few times. V shed 6 bases and J shed 2 bases, with 10 bases lying between them. The CDR3 length is 13 residues. TCRdb's table, derived via immunoSEQ multiplex PCR, lists solely in-frame clones and lacks some. The sample contains about 94,000 clones, over 70% of which appear only once. These data belong to a study of blood T cell repertoires in COVID-19. Study at large: COVID-19 samples collected from the United States, Italy and Spain covered acute and convalescent phases. PBMCs, B-cell-depleted T cells, or T cells were the source of the cDNA or gDNA that made up the material.

The source is a human donor in a cohort sampled during active COVID-19. The sample consisted of peripheral blood. The chain recombines TRBV12-3 or TRBV12-4 with TRBJ1-2, with D tentatively TRBD1 (6 bases). The DNA of the CDR3 is TGTGCCAGCAGCTATACAGGGAACTATGGCTACACCTTC. Amino acid sequence: CASSYTGNYGYTF.